These 18 T cell receptor beta chains came from one sample sequenced in a study of shared clonotypes between healthy human individuals (dated by TCRdb to about 2020). The library was made by the immunoSEQ multiplex PCR assay. What TCRdb holds here is the immuneACCESS table cut down to in-frame rearrangements. Part of the clones is not present; checked against another copy, under half of the missing clones reflect an unresolved V gene, and the others are unexplained. Across this sample there are about 480,000 clones, with about 79% seen only once. Under 15% of the sample rests with the top ten. Material for sequencing was PBMCs. These receptors were taken from a woman aged 35 to 49 in good health. Some clones in this sample may be carry-over from other donors' samples.

The rearrangement uses TRBV5-1 and TRBJ2-7, with D unclear. This CDR3 spans 13 amino acids. V was trimmed by 1 base and J by 2 bases, leaving 7 bases between them. CDR1 is SGHRS and CDR2 is YFSETQ in the germline V gene. As DNA, the CDR3 is TGCGCCAGCAGCTTGAAGCCAGCCTACGAGCAGTACTTC. This codes for CASSLKPAYEQYF.

This chain uses TRBV10-3 with TRBJ2-3; TRBD2 matches 9 bases. Per the germline V gene, CDR1 is ENHRY and CDR2 is SYGVKD. The J segment lost 5 bases and the V segment lost 8 bases, leaving 8 bases of the junction unmatched. The CDR3 totals 14 residues. The CDR3, as DNA: TGTGCCATCTTTGGCGGGAGGGCCGGAGATACGCAGTATTTT. This codes for CAIFGGRAGDTQYF.

This chain connects TRBV27 to TRBJ2-2; D might be TRBD1 or TRBD2, each matching 5 bases. The germline V gene has CDR1 MNHEY and CDR2 SMNVEV (reference sequence). The CDR3 contains 15 residues. V gave up 7 bases and J gave up 6 bases, with 18 bases separating them. The CDR3 loop reads CASKRGQGVAGELFF. In nucleotides, the CDR3 is TGTGCCAGCAAGCGTGGGCAGGGAGTGGCCGGGGAGCTGTTTTTT.

This chain joins TRBV6-1 and TRBJ2-7; maybe TRBD2 (6 bases). The CDR3 loop spans 17 amino acids. In germline, CDR1 is MNHNS, CDR2 SASEGT. V was pared by 2 bases and J by 0 bases, with 17 bases between. The CDR3 nucleotides read TGTGCCAGCAGTGAATTGGCGGCTAGCGCATACTCCTACGAGCAGTACTTC. Translation: CASSELAASAYSYEQYF.

V and J are TRBV28 and TRBJ1-2; D is possibly TRBD1 (5 bases). The CDR3 is 11 amino acids. The germline V gene encodes CDR1 MDHEN and CDR2 SYDVKM. The V and J ends lost 10 bases and 9 bases respectively, with 15 bases between them. The CDR3 DNA sequence: TGTGCCATCGAGCGGGGGGGTAGCTACACCTTC. It yields the protein CAIERGGSYTF.

V gene TRBV7-3 combines with J gene TRBJ2-3, with unresolved D. Germline V lookup: CDR1 SGHTA, CDR2 FQGTGA. The CDR3 sequence is 17 residues long. The V end lost 2 bases, the J end lost 2 bases, and 17 bases lay between the germline ends. The CDR3 region has the DNA TGTGCCAGCAGCTTAGGTTTGGTACCTGTCCCCACAGATACGCAGTATTTT. Translation: CASSLGLVPVPTDTQYF.

The chain combines TRBV29-1 with TRBJ2-1, with 8 bases fitting TRBD2. CDR3 length: 14 amino acids. Looked up from germline, CDR1 is SQVTM and CDR2 is ANQGSEA. The CDR3 is CRSLGTSGYNEQFF. CDR3 DNA: TGCAGGTCCCTAGGGACTAGTGGGTACAATGAGCAGTTCTTC.

This clone has a single count. This chain joins TRBV19 and TRBJ2-7; 11 positions agree with TRBD1. Trimming cost V 5 bases and J 0 bases; bases outside gene matches: 6. This CDR3 comprises 16 residues. Per the germline V gene, CDR1 is LNHDA and CDR2 is SQIVND (reference sequence). The CDR3 spells CASSPGTGGSSYEQYF. The CDR3, as DNA: TGTGCCAGTAGTCCCGGGACAGGGGGTAGCTCCTACGAGCAGTACTTC.

With regard to this clone: This sample also contains other DNA sequences that code for the same CDR3. This chain joins TRBV28 and TRBJ2-7; D gene ambiguous. The CDR3 spans 12 residues. In germline, CDR1 is MDHEN, CDR2 SYDVKM. V dropped 5 bases and J dropped 0 bases, with 5 bases sitting between them. In DNA form, the CDR3 reads TGTGCCAGCAGTGCCAGCTCCTACGAGCAGTACTTC. As protein: CASSASSYEQYF.

The rearrangement links TRBV27 to TRBJ2-1; D possibly matches TRBD1 or TRBD2 (5 bases each). The CDR3 is 14 amino acids. The V end was cut by 5 bases, the J end by 2 bases, with 10 bases between. Germline CDR1 reads MNHEY; CDR2 reads SMNVEV (reference sequence). CDR3 bases: TGTGCCAGCAGTACCCGGGACCCCTACAATGAGCAGTTCTTC. It is translated as CASSTRDPYNEQFF.

This clone has more than one count but fewer than ten. The chain combines TRBV30 with TRBJ2-1, with TRBD2 matching over 7 bases. Germline values: CDR1 GTSNPN, CDR2 SVGIG (reference sequence). The trim removed 2 bases at V and 4 bases at J, leaving 14 bases unmatched. The CDR3 is made up of 17 amino acids. In nucleotides, the CDR3 is TGTGCCTGGAGTTCCCTTTCCGGGACTACTCCGTACAATGAGCAGTTCTTC. Its protein product is CAWSSLSGTTPYNEQFF.

Only one count was recorded for this clone. The rearrangement uses TRBV29-1 and TRBJ2-3; 9 bases are a match to TRBD1. The germline V gene has CDR1 SQVTM and CDR2 ANQGSEA. The CDR3 length is 16 residues. The V and J ends lost 0 bases and 3 bases, in that order; junction bases with no gene match: 7. Written as DNA, the CDR3 is TGCAGCGTTGAAGATCTGGGACAGGGTGGGACAGATACGCAGTATTTT. This encodes CSVEDLGQGGTDTQYF.

The chain is built from TRBV11-3 and TRBJ2-7; D assignment may be TRBD1 or TRBD2 (5 bases each). V was pared by 5 bases and J by 7 bases, with 15 bases between. Germline V lookup: CDR1 SGHNT, CDR2 YENEEA. This CDR3 contains 13 residues. The CDR3 coding sequence is TGTGCCAGCAGCCACTCAGGGCGCGGGGAGCAGTACTTC. It specifies CASSHSGRGEQYF.

The chain employs TRBV4-1 and TRBJ2-3; 9 bases map to TRBD2. Germline V gene sequence: CDR1 MGHRA, CDR2 YSYEKL. The CDR3 has 18 amino acids. J gave up 1 base and V 0 bases, and 8 bases lay outside the gene matches. This CDR3 is CASSQEFAGGQRTDTQYF. CDR3 DNA: TGCGCCAGCAGCCAAGAGTTTGCGGGAGGGCAACGCACAGATACGCAGTATTTT.

This clone occurred once. The chain uses TRBV28 and TRBJ2-7; the D gene could be TRBD1 or TRBD2 (6 bases each). Germline values: CDR1 MDHEN, CDR2 SYDVKM. The CDR3 is 17 residues long. Trimming shortened V by 5 bases and J by 0 bases, and 20 bases separated the two germline ends. The CDR3, as DNA: TGTGCCAGCAGTCCCGAGGGGGGCAGGGAGGACTCCTACGAGCAGTACTTC. It specifies CASSPEGGREDSYEQYF.

The sample holds a few counts of this clone. This chain links TRBV5-1 with TRBJ1-2; 7 nucleotides line up with TRBD1. V gave up 4 bases and J gave up 4 bases; unmatched junction bases: 13. Germline V lookup: CDR1 SGHRS, CDR2 YFSETQ. CDR3 size: 16 residues. CDR3 in amino acids: CASSTGTAWVRYGYTF. CDR3 in DNA: TGCGCCAGCAGCACCGGGACAGCTTGGGTTCGCTATGGCTACACCTTC.

The rearrangement links TRBV18 to TRBJ1-3; unclear D gene. In germline, CDR1 is KGHSH, CDR2 LQKENI. The CDR3 is made up of 15 amino acids. With 5 bases removed from V and 0 bases from J, the gap between germline ends came to 11 bases. Here the CDR3 reads CASSSTDSSGNTIYF. CDR3 nucleotides: TGTGCCAGCTCATCGACGGATAGCTCTGGAAACACCATATATTTT.

The chain uses TRBV10-2 and TRBJ2-5; the match to TRBD2 covers 12 bases. V dropped 4 bases and J dropped 1; count of bases not matched to a gene: 1. Germline lookup yields CDR1 WSHSY and CDR2 SAAADI. The CDR3 has 15 amino acids. Here the CDR3 reads CASSGLAGVQETQYF. In DNA form, the CDR3 reads TGCGCCAGCAGTGGACTAGCGGGGGTCCAAGAGACCCAGTACTTC.